Following are 5 T cell receptor beta chains from one sample sequenced in a study of human T cells and chemical hapten exposure. Noted time point: patch test 1, 2 weeks after DPC sensitization. Specified treatment: therapeutic diphenylcyclopropenone sensitization with weekly scalp DPC. Total RNA extraction was carried out from unfractionated whole blood. TCRdb passed the RACE reads through MiXCR, listing each CDR3 protein once. The table shows some 53,000 distinct CDR3 sequences, with about 11% occurring only once. Sequences were derived from whole blood, sampled in connection with sensitization to the hapten diphenylcyclopropenone (DPC). These receptors were obtained from a woman aged 40-49 years with alopecia areata. Some clones in this sample may be carry-over from other donors' samples.

The chain employs TRBV10-3 and TRBJ1-4; D is ambiguous. The V gene lost 0 bases and the J gene lost 3 bases, with 8 bases spanning the gap. The CDR3 sequence is 15 residues long. In germline, CDR1 is ENHRY, CDR2 SYGVKD. The CDR3 loop is CAISESRGANEKLFF. Here the CDR3 DNA reads TGTGCCATCAGTGAGTCTCGGGGAGCTAATGAAAAACTGTTTTTT.

This clonotype was observed many times. This chain links TRBV6-6 with TRBJ1-6, with D unresolved. Germline values: CDR1 MNHNY, CDR2 SVGAGI (reference sequence). Trimming shortened V by 7 bases and J by 13 bases, and 5 bases separated the two germline ends. This CDR3 comprises 9 residues. The CDR3 loop reads CASKPPLHF. As DNA, the CDR3 is TGTGCCAGCAAACCTCCCCTCCACTTT.

The gene calls are TRBV10-3 and TRBJ2-7, with D uncertain. This CDR3 comprises 16 residues. Looked up from germline, CDR1 is ENHRY and CDR2 is SYGVKD. The V end lost 0 bases, the J end lost 0 bases, and 12 bases lay between the germline ends. CDR3 amino acids: CAISESRAASSYEQYF. The CDR3 DNA reads as TGTGCCATCAGTGAGTCCCGGGCCGCAAGCTCCTACGAGCAGTACTTC.

This clonotype was seen only a few times. The chain couples TRBV15 to TRBJ1-1; possible D gene TRBD1, 6 bases. The ends were cut back, 5 bases at V and 4 bases at J, with 11 bases in the middle. The CDR3 covers 13 residues. Germline assignment: CDR1 LNHNV and CDR2 YYDKDF (reference sequence). The CDR3 spells CATSQGRSTEAFF. CDR3 coding DNA: TGTGCCACCAGCCAGGGGAGGTCCACTGAAGCTTTCTTT.

The rearrangement uses TRBV20-1 and TRBJ1-5; no clear D gene. The CDR3 totals 13 residues. Germline values: CDR1 DFQATT, CDR2 SNEGSKA (reference sequence). Trimming removed 3 bases at V and 7 bases at J, with 13 bases between. The CDR3 nucleotides are TGCAGTGCTAGTGGCACGGTCAGGCAGCCCCAGCATTTT. Translating it yields CSASGTVRQPQHF.